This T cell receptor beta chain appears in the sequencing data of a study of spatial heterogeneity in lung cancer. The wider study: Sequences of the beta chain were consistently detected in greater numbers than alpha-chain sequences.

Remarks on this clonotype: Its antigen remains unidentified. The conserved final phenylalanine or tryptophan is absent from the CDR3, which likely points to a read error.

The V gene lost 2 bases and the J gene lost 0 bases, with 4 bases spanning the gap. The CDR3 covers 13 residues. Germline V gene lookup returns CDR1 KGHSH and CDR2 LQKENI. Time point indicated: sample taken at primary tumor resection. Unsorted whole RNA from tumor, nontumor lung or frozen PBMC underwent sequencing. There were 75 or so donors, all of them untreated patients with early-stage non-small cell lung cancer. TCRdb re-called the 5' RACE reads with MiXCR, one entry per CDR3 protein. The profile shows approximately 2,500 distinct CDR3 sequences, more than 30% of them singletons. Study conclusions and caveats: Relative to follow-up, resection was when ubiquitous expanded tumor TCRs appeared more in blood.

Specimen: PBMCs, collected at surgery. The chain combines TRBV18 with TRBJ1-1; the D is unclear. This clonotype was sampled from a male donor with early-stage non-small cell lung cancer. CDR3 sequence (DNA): TGTGCCAGCTCACCATCCCTGAACACTGAAGCTTTCTCT. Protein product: CASSPSLNTEAFS.